This TCR beta chain originates from a study of T cell repertoires in cytomegalovirus infection. For the study at large: Both a matching HLA type and CMV infection were indicated by public TCR beta signatures.

The study, taken as a whole, reports: Summed public TCR beta family frequency identified CMV carriers bearing the relevant HLA. In two of eight donors, the top clonotype was HLA-C-restricted CMV-specific.

This clonotype was seen repeatedly, ten times or more. Antigen unknown. The CDR3 totals 16 residues. V was cut by 1 base and J by 7 bases, with 16 bases left in between. Germline V gene sequence: CDR1 MNHNS, CDR2 SASEGT. MiXCR was run by TCRdb on the reads, yielding one entry per CDR3 protein. Among more than 200,000 distinct CDR3 sequences listed, 8% to 9.5% were seen once. This sequence originates from a human donor in good health (CMV status not recorded). Some clones in this sample may be carry-over from other donors' samples. The chain recombines TRBV6-1 with TRBJ1-4; D gene ambiguous. The sample was PBMCs. This CDR3 is CASSEGWAVEGEKLFF. DNA for the CDR3: TGTGCCAGCAGTGAAGGGTGGGCAGTCGAAGGTGAAAAACTGTTTTTT.